These T cell receptor beta chains were read from a single sample in a study of long-term antiretroviral therapy in people with HIV. Sequencing was performed with immunoSEQ multiplex PCR; in TCRdb, only in-frame clones are kept and a portion is missing. This sample has 30,000 to 35,000 clones; around 97% occur once, and the top ten carry about 3%. The sample consisted of unsorted PBMCs, taken 6.9 years after starting antiretroviral therapy. The source of these receptors is a man aged 25-45 years with HIV. Each CDR3 is given with its conserved first and last residue. D genes are given only for firm matches. The size of a clone is reported for some rows only, either as once, few or many, or as a class for expanded clones.

d_gene,j_gene,v_gene,abundance,CDR3nt,CDR3aa
.,TRBJ1-2,TRBV11-3,.,TGTGCCAGCAGCTTAGTAACGGTGCGGGGGCACCATAACTATGGCTACACCTTC,CASSLVTVRGHHNYGYTF
.,TRBJ2-5,TRBV9,.,TGTGCCAGCAGCGGAAAAGGGCAGAGGGGAGAGACCCAGTACTTC,CASSGKGQRGETQYF
.,TRBJ2-7,TRBV19,.,TGTGCCAGTCAGGGGTTTGCGAACGAGCAGTACTTC,CASQGFANEQYF
.,TRBJ2-7,TRBV4-3,.,TGCGCCAGCAGCCAAGTCCATCCCAGTTACGAGCAGTACTTC,CASSQVHPSYEQYF
.,TRBJ1-2,TRBV18,.,TGTGCCAGCTCACCAGGGGGGAACTATGGCTACACCTTC,CASSPGGNYGYTF
.,TRBJ1-1,TRBV11-2,.,TGTGCCAGCAGATCCATGGGAGGTCCCGGCGCTGAAGCTTTCTTT,CASRSMGGPGAEAFF
.,TRBJ2-2,TRBV6-4,.,TGTGCCAGCAGTGTCGCCTCCACCGGGGAGCTGTTTTTT,CASSVASTGELFF
.,TRBJ2-5,TRBV27,.,TGTGCCAGCAGCCCCGCGGGGATAGGGCTAAGCGGGGAGACCCAGTACTTC,CASSPAGIGLSGETQYF
.,TRBJ2-7,TRBV19,.,TGTGCCAGTTCCCGAGGGTACTTC,CASSRGYF
.,TRBJ2-5,TRBV5-1,.,TGCGCCAGCAGCCCCCTGGACCCCTACCCCCAAGAGACCCAGTACTTC,CASSPLDPYPQETQYF
.,TRBJ2-3,TRBV15,.,TGTGCCACCAGCAGAGATTACAGCAGATTAACAGATACGCAGTATTTT,CATSRDYSRLTDTQYF
TRBD2,TRBJ2-5,TRBV4-3,.,TGCGCCAGCAGCCAGACCGGGACTAGCTTAGAAGAGACCCAGTACTTC,CASSQTGTSLEETQYF
TRBD1,TRBJ2-2,TRBV10-3,.,TGTGCCATCAGTGAGTCGACAGGGGGCAACACCGGGGAGCTGTTTTTT,CAISESTGGNTGELFF
TRBD2,TRBJ2-1,TRBV30,.,TGTGCCTGGAAAGGACTAGCGGGGACGAATGAGCAGTTCTTC,CAWKGLAGTNEQFF
.,TRBJ2-7,TRBV18,.,TGTGCCAGCTCAGCCCTCGGTTGGGCCCCCTACGAGCAGTACTTC,CASSALGWAPYEQYF
.,TRBJ2-3,TRBV5-6,.,TGTGCCAGCAGCTTCCGTCAGGGAACAGATACGCAGTATTTT,CASSFRQGTDTQYF
.,TRBJ2-2,TRBV2,once,TGTGCCAGCAGTGAAGGCAATCCCGGGGAGCTGTTTTTT,CASSEGNPGELFF
.,TRBJ2-1,TRBV13,once,TGTGCCAGCAGCCCCCATGCTCCCGCATGGGAGCAGTTCTTC,CASSPHAPAWEQFF
TRBD2,TRBJ2-7,TRBV7-3,.,TGTGCCAGCAGCTTAGGAGGGCTAGCGGGTCACTACGAGCAGTACTTC,CASSLGGLAGHYEQYF
.,TRBJ2-1,TRBV5-4,once,TGTGCCAGCAGCTTTACCCCTGAATCCGCTGAGCAGTTCTTC,CASSFTPESAEQFF
.,TRBJ2-5,TRBV7-7,.,TGTGCTAGCAGCCGCAAGGGTGGGCAGGAGACCCAGTACTTC,CASSRKGGQETQYF
.,TRBJ1-2,TRBV29-1,.,TGCAGCGTTGAAGATCGTATTAGGATAGATGGCTACACCTTC,CSVEDRIRIDGYTF
.,TRBJ2-3,TRBV15,.,TGTGCCACCAGCAGAGAAGGGGACGGGAGTACAGATACGCAGTATTTT,CATSREGDGSTDTQYF
.,TRBJ2-7,TRBV5-4,once,TGTGCCAGCAGCTTGGTTGGGGGACTGCAATCCTACGAGCAGTACTTC,CASSLVGGLQSYEQYF
TRBD1,TRBJ1-1,TRBV19,.,TGTGCCAGTAACCCGGACAGGGCGAACACTGAAGCTTTCTTT,CASNPDRANTEAFF
TRBD2,TRBJ2-2,TRBV29-1,once,TGCAGCGTTAGTCTAGCGGGGGGGTCCACCGGGGAGCTGTTTTTT,CSVSLAGGSTGELFF
.,TRBJ1-1,TRBV19,.,TGTGCCAGTAGTATTGTCCTCAACACTGAAGCTTTCTTT,CASSIVLNTEAFF
TRBD2,TRBJ2-2,TRBV7-9,.,TGTGCCAGCAGCGGCGGAAGGGGCGGGAGGGCCCCCGGGGAGCTGTTTTTT,CASSGGRGGRAPGELFF
TRBD1,TRBJ1-6,TRBV2,.,TGTGCCAGCAGGACGGGACAGGGGTTCAATAATTCACCCCTCCACTTT,CASRTGQGFNNSPLHF
TRBD2,TRBJ2-7,TRBV4-3,.,TGCGCCAGCAGCCAAGTCACTAGCGACTACGAGCAGTACTTC,CASSQVTSDYEQYF
TRBD1,TRBJ2-7,TRBV5-1,once,TGCGCCAGCAGCTTGGAAGGGACAGGGGAGTACGAGCAGTACTTC,CASSLEGTGEYEQYF
.,TRBJ2-7,TRBV27,.,TGTGCCAGTACCTCTAGCGCCCACGAGCAGTACTTC,CASTSSAHEQYF
TRBD1,TRBJ1-2,TRBV18,.,TGTGCCAGCTCACCACGATCAGGGGGCGACTATGGCTACACCTTC,CASSPRSGGDYGYTF
.,TRBJ2-7,TRBV7-9,.,TGTGCCAGCAGCTCCTCCGGGACGCATGCCGCCCACGAGCAGTACTTC,CASSSSGTHAAHEQYF
.,TRBJ1-5,TRBV6-6,few,TGTGCCAGCAGTTGGAACGGACAGAGCAATCAGCCCCAGCATTTT,CASSWNGQSNQPQHF
TRBD1,TRBJ1-1,TRBV27,.,TGTGCCAGCAGTTTGGGAGGGACAGGGGGCACTGAAGCTTTCTTT,CASSLGGTGGTEAFF
TRBD2,TRBJ2-1,TRBV7-9,.,TGTGCCAGCAGTCCGGGACTAGGTTTTTATGAGCAGTTCTTC,CASSPGLGFYEQFF
.,TRBJ1-1,TRBV6-6,once,TGTGCCAGCAGTTACCGACGGACCACTGAAGCTTTCTTT,CASSYRRTTEAFF
TRBD1,TRBJ1-1,TRBV28,.,TGTGCCAGCAGATGGGACAGCCTAAACACTGAAGCTTTCTTT,CASRWDSLNTEAFF
.,TRBJ1-2,TRBV6-5,.,TGTGCCAGCAGTTCTGTGGTTTTAGATGGCTACACCTTC,CASSSVVLDGYTF
.,TRBJ1-1,TRBV6-1,.,TGTGCCAGCAGTGTCGATCCCCGGGGGACTGAAGCTTTCTTT,CASSVDPRGTEAFF
TRBD1,TRBJ2-7,TRBV7-6,.,TGTGCCAGCAGCGGACGGACAGGGCCCTACGAGCAGTACTTC,CASSGRTGPYEQYF
.,TRBJ2-3,TRBV20-1,.,TGCAGTGCTAGCAATGGAAATACGCAGTATTTT,CSASNGNTQYF
.,TRBJ2-3,TRBV13,.,TGTGCCAGCAGCCGGACCCCATTAGACGCGACGACCCTGACAGATACGCAGTATTTT,CASSRTPLDATTLTDTQYF
.,TRBJ2-7,TRBV7-6,.,TGTGCCAGCAGCTTAGGGGTTGGGATGGACGGAACCTACGAGCAGTACTTC,CASSLGVGMDGTYEQYF
TRBD1,TRBJ1-2,TRBV5-4,.,TGTGCCAGCAGCAGCCCAGACAGGGGCGGAAACTATGGCTACACCTTC,CASSSPDRGGNYGYTF
.,TRBJ2-5,TRBV27,once,TGTGCCAGCAGCCCTTTATTTCGGGAGACCCAGTACTTC,CASSPLFRETQYF
.,TRBJ1-2,TRBV6-5,.,TGTGCCAGCAGAGATCCGGGACGGGGCGACCATGGCTACACCTTC,CASRDPGRGDHGYTF
TRBD1,TRBJ1-2,TRBV10-3,once,TGTGCCTTAAACCACCCAGGGGGCGAAGGCTACACCTTC,CALNHPGGEGYTF
.,TRBJ2-1,TRBV2,.,TGTGCCAGCAGTGATAAGAATGAGCAGTTCTTC,CASSDKNEQFF
.,TRBJ2-2,TRBV2,.,TGTGCCAGGAGTGGAACGAACACCGGGGAGCTGTTTTTT,CARSGTNTGELFF
.,TRBJ2-7,TRBV6-5,.,TGTGCCAGCAGTCTGACTGTCTCCTACGAGCAGTACTTC,CASSLTVSYEQYF
.,TRBJ2-7,TRBV12-5,.,TGTGCTAGTGGTTGGGGGGCGGCCCCCGTTGTCTACGAGCAGTACTTC,CASGWGAAPVVYEQYF
.,TRBJ2-5,TRBV29-1,.,TGCAGCGCCTACGGGCAGATACAAGAGACCCAGTACTTC,CSAYGQIQETQYF
TRBD1,TRBJ1-4,TRBV6-5,.,TGTGCCAGCAGTCGTGGGACAGGCGGAAAACTGTTTTTT,CASSRGTGGKLFF
.,TRBJ1-5,TRBV30,.,TGTGCCTGGACCTTCGGAAGGAACCAGCCCCAGCATTTT,CAWTFGRNQPQHF